These T cell receptor beta chains were read from a single sample in a study of tissue T cells after allogeneic stem cell transplantation. Profiled with immunoSEQ multiplex PCR; TCRdb holds only in-frame clones, not every one. The sample gives some 12,000 clones, less than 85% of which show up once; approximately 14% is in the top ten. Sequencing was performed on tissue from the right colon, taken at autopsy. Receptors were obtained from a woman aged 18-49 years with breast cancer. Each CDR3 is given with its conserved first and last residue. The order of the fields is CDR3 protein, CDR3 DNA, clone size, J gene, D gene, CDR3 length, V gene. D genes are given only for firm matches. Where a row states a size, it is once, few, many or the class of an expanded clone; other rows omit it.

CASTRANMNTEAFF	TGTGCCAGCACCAGGGCGAACATGAACACTGAAGCTTTCTTT	-	TRBJ1-1	-	14	TRBV6-5
CASSVDQGQAVNTIYF	TGTGCCAGCAGCGTTGACCAGGGGCAAGCGGTAAACACCATATATTTT	few	TRBJ1-3	-	16	TRBV9
CASSFQTGMGGYTF	TGTGCCAGCAGCTTCCAGACAGGGATGGGCGGCTACACCTTC	-	TRBJ1-2	TRBD1	14	TRBV7-9
CIPYGYTF	TGCATCCCATATGGCTACACCTTC	-	TRBJ1-2	-	8	TRBV20-1
CASSPRFDSRDDTDTQYF	TGTGCCAGCAGCCCCCGATTCGACAGTCGGGACGACACAGATACGCAGTATTTT	once	TRBJ2-3	-	18	TRBV6-2/TRBV6-3
CATSRVGRRGGENEQFF	TGTGCCACCAGCAGAGTGGGAAGGCGGGGGGGCGAAAATGAGCAGTTCTTC	-	TRBJ2-1	TRBD2	17	TRBV15
CASSQGASGNTIYF	TGTGCCAGCAGCCAAGGAGCCTCTGGAAACACCATATATTTT	once	TRBJ1-3	-	14	TRBV3-1/TRBV3-2
CASSLAAGTGANVLTF	TGTGCCAGCAGCTTAGCTGCAGGGACCGGGGCCAACGTCCTGACTTTC	-	TRBJ2-6	-	16	TRBV11-2
CASSQDVSRNEKLFF	TGCGCCAGCAGCCAAGACGTGTCAAGAAATGAAAAACTGTTTTTT	-	TRBJ1-4	-	15	TRBV4-1
CASRVEAGDYGYTF	TGTGCCAGCCGGGTTGAGGCAGGGGACTATGGCTACACCTTC	-	TRBJ1-2	-	14	TRBV2
CATSRRGGSMNTEAFF	TGTGCCACCAGCAGACGGGGAGGTAGTATGAACACTGAAGCTTTCTTT	-	TRBJ1-1	-	16	TRBV15
CASSDFTSDQPQHF	TGTGCCAGCAGTGATTTTACCTCAGATCAGCCCCAGCATTTT	-	TRBJ1-5	-	14	TRBV2
CASSLVITGELFF	TGTGCTAGCAGCTTAGTCATCACCGGGGAGCTGTTTTTT	once	TRBJ2-2	-	13	TRBV7-7
CASSAGDTGELFF	TGTGCCAGCAGTGCGGGAGACACCGGGGAGCTGTTTTTT	-	TRBJ2-2	-	13	TRBV6-4
CASRQRRVTTGHEQFF	TGTGCCAGCAGACAACGAAGGGTGACAACTGGTCATGAGCAGTTCTTC	-	TRBJ2-1	-	16	TRBV2
CASSTRTSGGIQETQYF	TGTGCCAGCAGCACCCGGACTAGCGGGGGGATACAAGAGACCCAGTACTTC	few	TRBJ2-5	TRBD2	17	TRBV3-1/TRBV3-2